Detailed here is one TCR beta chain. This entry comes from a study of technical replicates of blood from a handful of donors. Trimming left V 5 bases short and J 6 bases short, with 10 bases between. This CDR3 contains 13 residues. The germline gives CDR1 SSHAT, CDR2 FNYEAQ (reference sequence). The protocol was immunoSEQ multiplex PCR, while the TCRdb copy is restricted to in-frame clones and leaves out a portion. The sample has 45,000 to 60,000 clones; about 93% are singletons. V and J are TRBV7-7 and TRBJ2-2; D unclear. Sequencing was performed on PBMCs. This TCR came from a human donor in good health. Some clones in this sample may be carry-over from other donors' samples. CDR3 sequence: CASSPQVPGELFF. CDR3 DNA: TGTGCCAGCAGCCCCCAGGTCCCCGGGGAGCTGTTTTTT.